This T cell receptor (beta chain) was sequenced for a study of blood T cell repertoires in COVID-19. Study-level information: Collection of acute and convalescent COVID-19 samples took place in the United States, Italy and Spain. In each case, the material was cDNA or gDNA derived from T cells, B-cell-depleted T cells, or PBMCs.

This CDR3 spans 17 amino acids. V was trimmed by 2 bases and J by 1 base, leaving 17 bases between them. Germline CDR1 reads SNHLY; CDR2 reads FYNNEI. TCRdb keeps only in-frame clones here, not all; method: immunoSEQ multiplex PCR. This table holds some 77,000 clones, approximately 80% found once. The source is a man in his sixties or seventies with acute or convalescent COVID-19. The gene calls are TRBV2 and TRBJ1-1, with D perhaps TRBD1 (6 bases). The sample consisted of peripheral blood. The CDR3 loop reads CASSEPSRGAGNTEAFF. CDR3 DNA: TGTGCCAGCAGTGAACCCTCTCGGGGGGCGGGGAACACTGAAGCTTTCTTT.